One and the same sample provided the 19 T cell receptor beta chains below, sequenced in a study of beta chain features in type 1 diabetes. Sequencing targeted expressed TCRB transcripts, as all isolated RNA had been reverse transcribed. Sequencing was performed with immunoSEQ multiplex PCR; in TCRdb, only in-frame clones are kept and a portion is missing. The sample holds 160,000 or so clones, 11% seen once. Sequencing was performed on central memory CD4+ T cells from blood. These receptors all come from a man younger than 35 in good health.

This chain joins TRBV30 and TRBJ1-1; unclear D gene. The CDR3 contains 11 residues. Germline CDR1 is GTSNPN and CDR2 is SVGIG (reference sequence). V lost 0 bases, J lost 11 bases, and 10 bases lay in between. The CDR3 nucleotides read TGTGCCTGGAGTGTACTCGATGGGGCTTTCTTT. Amino acid sequence: CAWSVLDGAFF. The full variable domain, in which reference TRBV30 and TRBJ1-1 provide the parts outside the CDR3, is SQTIHQWPATLVQPVGSPLSLECTVEGTSNPNLYWYRQAAGRGLQLLFYSVGIGQISSEVPQNLSASRPQDRQFILSSKKLLLSDSGFYLCAWSVLDGAFFGQGTRLTVV.

This clone occurred a few times. The chain uses TRBV29-1 and TRBJ2-1; 8 bases are shared with TRBD1. Germline CDR1 SQVTM, CDR2 ANQGSEA. V lost 6 bases to trimming and J lost 8 bases; unmatched junction nucleotides: 6. This CDR3 region has 12 residues. CDR3 residues: CSVGPRGHEQFF. CDR3 sequence (DNA): TGCAGCGTGGGCCCCAGGGGGCATGAGCAGTTCTTC.

The gene calls are TRBV28 and TRBJ2-1, with TRBD2 identical over 8 bases. This CDR3 has 16 residues. V lost 6 bases and J lost 1; bases outside the gene matches: 8. Germline V gene data show CDR1 as MDHEN and CDR2 as SYDVKM. CDR3 sequence reads: CASSPAGGGSYNEQFF. CDR3 nucleotides: TGTGCCAGCAGCCCCGCCGGGGGGGGTTCCTACAATGAGCAGTTCTTC.

The chain employs TRBV28 and TRBJ1-4; weak D call: TRBD1 (6 bases). The CDR3 totals 15 residues. Trimming took off 8 bases at V and 10 bases at J, with 23 bases between the two ends. CDR1 and CDR2 from the germline V gene are MDHEN and SYDVKM. DNA for the CDR3: TGTGCCAGCCGGAAACAGGGACCTGTTATGGGAAAACTGTTTTTT. The encoded protein is CASRKQGPVMGKLFF.

The rearrangement uses TRBV7-3 and TRBJ2-3, with 8 nucleotides matching TRBD2. This CDR3 spans 17 amino acids. CDR1 and CDR2 from the germline V gene are SGHTA and FQGTGA. V gave up 5 bases and J gave up 0 bases; unmatched junction bases: 10. CDR3 in amino acids: CASSLGLSGASTDTQYF. CDR3 coding DNA: TGTGCCAGCAGCCTGGGGCTTAGCGGGGCTAGCACAGATACGCAGTATTTT.

This clone has only a few counts. J is TRBJ2-3 and V is TRBV7-3, with D maybe TRBD2 (5 bases). Germline CDR1 and CDR2: SGHTA and FQGTGA. Trimming left V 5 bases short and J 8 bases short, with 17 bases between. This CDR3 is built from 14 residues. CDR3 DNA: TGTGCCAGCAGCCCCGGCCCCCTGAGGGTTACGCAGTATTTT. Translating gives CASSPGPLRVTQYF.

This clone has just a few counts. This chain joins TRBV7-8 and TRBJ2-3; possibly TRBD2 for D (6 bases). V was clipped by 7 bases and J by 3 bases, with 20 bases between them. This CDR3 is 16 amino acids long. Germline V gene lookup returns CDR1 SGHVS and CDR2 FQNEAQ. The CDR3 spells CASTRGVAGSTDTQYF. CDR3 nucleotide sequence: TGTGCCAGCACCCGCGGGGTCGCGGGATCAACAGATACGCAGTATTTT. Drawing the rest from reference TRBV7-8 and TRBJ2-3, the complete variable domain is GAGVSQSPRYKVAKRGQDVALRCDPISGHVSLFWYQQALGQGPEFLTYFQNEAQLDKSGLPSDRFFAERPEGSVSTLKIQRTQQEDSAVYLCASTRGVAGSTDTQYFGPGTRLTVL.

The chain combines TRBV11-3 with TRBJ2-7; TRBD1 or TRBD2 may be the D gene (5 bases each). Trimming took 1 base from V and 3 from J, leaving 13 bases between them. Germline V gives CDR1 SGHNT, CDR2 YENEEA. The CDR3 extends over 15 amino acids. The CDR3 protein is CASSLGDRPHYEQYF. As DNA, the CDR3 is TGTGCCAGCAGCTTAGGGGACCGCCCGCACTACGAGCAGTACTTC.

The chain carries TRBV19 and TRBJ2-4, with 7 bases identical to TRBD1. The CDR3 covers 18 residues. In germline, CDR1 is LNHDA, CDR2 SQIVND (reference sequence). The trim removed 3 bases at V and 0 bases at J, leaving 11 bases unmatched. The CDR3 nucleotides are TGTGCCAGTAGTATTGCGCAGGGGGTGCAACTAGCCAAAAACATTCAGTACTTC. Amino acid sequence: CASSIAQGVQLAKNIQYF. The variable domain in full, with the rest retrieved from reference TRBV19 and TRBJ2-4, is DGGITQSPKYLFRKEGQNVTLSCEQNLNHDAMYWYRQDPGQGLRLIYYSQIVNDFQKGDIAEGYSVSREKKESFPLTVTSAQKNPTAFYLCASSIAQGVQLAKNIQYFGAGTRLSVL.

The chain recombines TRBV4-3 with TRBJ1-2; D is unclear. This CDR3 region has 14 residues. Germline V gene lookup returns CDR1 LGHNA and CDR2 YSLEER. Trimming removed 2 bases from V and 6 bases from J, with 13 bases in between. CDR3 amino acids: CASSQLAGVNGYTF. CDR3 nucleotides: TGCGCCAGCAGCCAATTAGCCGGGGTCAATGGCTACACCTTC.

This clone was observed a few times. V is TRBV4-3 and J is TRBJ2-3; 7 bases match TRBD1. V lost 0 bases, J lost 4 bases, and 10 bases stayed unmatched. The CDR3 has 17 amino acids. Germline values: CDR1 LGHNA, CDR2 YSLEER. CDR3: CASSQDRGTVRPDTQYF. CDR3 DNA sequence: TGCGCCAGCAGCCAAGATAGGGGGACAGTCCGTCCAGATACGCAGTATTTT.

This clone was seen a handful of times. This chain connects TRBV2 to TRBJ2-7; 8 bases align to TRBD1. Germline V gene lookup returns CDR1 SNHLY and CDR2 FYNNEI. The CDR3 spans 12 residues. After removal of 8 bases from V and 3 bases from J, the junction contained 3 bases not matched to a gene. The CDR3 reads CASRDRIYEQYF. In nucleotides, the CDR3 is TGTGCCAGCCGGGACAGGATCTACGAGCAGTACTTC.

The CDR3 DNA is TGTGCCAGCAGCCCTTCGGACAGGGTGTTTGAGCAGTACTTC. Amino acid sequence: CASSPSDRVFEQYF. The chain links TRBV9 to TRBJ2-7; 8 nucleotides align to TRBD1. Germline V CDR1 and CDR2: SGDLS, YYNGEE. J was trimmed by 7 bases and V by 4 bases; bases with no gene match: 10. CDR3 length equals 14 residues.

The table lists this clone with a few counts. The chain has TRBV29-1 and TRBJ1-1; D is perhaps TRBD1 (6 bases). CDR1 is SQVTM and CDR2 is ANQGSEA in the germline V gene. This CDR3 is built from 12 residues. Trimming removed 7 bases at V and 11 bases at J, with 20 bases between. The CDR3 spells CSALTGYDWAFF. The CDR3, as DNA: TGCAGCGCTCTAACAGGGTACGACTGGGCTTTCTTT.

The chain couples TRBV18 to TRBJ2-1; perhaps TRBD1 as D (7 bases). The CDR3 extends over 14 amino acids. Trimming left V 0 bases short and J 8 bases short, with 11 bases between. The V gene's germline CDR1 is KGHSH and CDR2 LQKENI. In DNA form, the CDR3 reads TGTGCCAGCTCACCACCGTCCAGGGGGGATGAGCAGTTCTTC. It is translated as CASSPPSRGDEQFF.

This clone was detected only a few times. The CDR3 sequence: CASGTLGQNTEAFF. CDR3 DNA: TGTGCCAGCGGCACCCTCGGACAGAACACTGAAGCTTTCTTT. The chain employs TRBV25-1 and TRBJ1-1, with TRBD1 as a possible D gene (5 bases). The ends were cut back, 8 bases at V and 1 base at J, with 14 bases in the middle. The CDR3 sequence is 14 residues long. Germline V lookup: CDR1 MGHDK, CDR2 SYGVNS.

This chain joins TRBV7-9 and TRBJ2-1; 8 bases map to TRBD1. The CDR3 loop spans 14 amino acids. The V segment lost 2 bases and the J segment 10 bases; nucleotides outside the gene matches: 7. Germline lookup yields CDR1 SEHNR and CDR2 FQNEAQ (reference sequence). CDR3 DNA: TGTGCCAGCAGCTTATTCCCGGACAGGGACGAGCAGTTCTTC. The encoded protein is CASSLFPDRDEQFF.

This clone was found a few times. For the CDR3, the DNA is TGCGCCAGCGCCCCATTAGATAGGGGGGTGAACACTGAAGCTTTCTTT. It encodes CASAPLDRGVNTEAFF. This chain uses TRBV5-1 with TRBJ1-1; tentatively, D is TRBD1 (6 bases). The CDR3 sequence is 16 residues long. With 7 bases removed from V and 0 bases from J, the gap between germline ends came to 19 bases. Germline CDR1 SGHRS, CDR2 YFSETQ.

This clone appeared a few times. The chain carries TRBV4-3 and TRBJ1-1, with TRBD1 identical over 9 bases. Per germline, CDR1 LGHNA and CDR2 YSLEER. CDR3 length equals 14 residues. V shed 0 bases and J 7 bases; nucleotides not matched to a gene: 3. CDR3 protein: CASSQDGQGLEAFF. As DNA, the CDR3 is TGCGCCAGCAGCCAAGATGGACAGGGGCTTGAAGCTTTCTTT.